This T cell receptor (beta chain) came from a study of post-analysis software for immune sequencing data (dated by TCRdb to about 2015). Background for the entire study: Relapsing-remitting, secondary progressive and progressive-relapsing multiple sclerosis were recorded as disease courses, and subtype annotation was lacking for some patients. Patient repertoires were compared against over ten previously published healthy control repertoires from donors aged about 6 to 25 years. A subset of samples was prepared in parallel using single-end sample barcoding, then pooled and co-amplified after Illumina adapter ligation.

As for this clonotype: The antigen this receptor binds is unknown. The sample holds no much larger clone one base away, and base qualities are not on file.

Inclusive of the bounding cysteine and phenylalanine, the CDR3 is 13 residues long. Only the CDR3 DNA is retained, 39 bases long and in frame from the first base. V loses 4 bases of germline sequence and J loses 2 bases, and the interval between the two ends is 10 bases. CDR1 and CDR2, per the germline V gene, are SGHRS and YFSETQ. Receptors were amplified or captured by PCR. For sequencing, an Illumina HiSeq 2500 was employed. To reduce PCR and sequencing biases, unique molecular identifiers were built into the TCR beta cDNA libraries. Per 1 to 10 million input T cells, some 500,000 cDNA molecules were obtained, such that each molecule approximated one T cell. The patient libraries were prepared and sequenced with the same protocol used for the earlier healthy control dataset. Within a given batch, samples were prepared together, multiplexed and sequenced on the same HiSeq lane. Per the source publication's procedure: MIGEC handled the raw barcoded reads, throwing out single-read molecular identifier groups before consensus assembly and CDR3 extraction. Clonotype tables were post-analysed with VDJtools, normalizing diversity by down-sampling all datasets to the smallest sample size. In repertoire overlap clustering, CDR3 amino acid sequences, but not nucleotide sequences, were matched to correct batch-related cross-sample contamination. The raw public reads went through TCRdb reprocessing: fastp at Q25, MiXCR clone calling, in-frame beta chains kept. Rows are unified per CDR3 protein, each entry keeping the most common DNA and genes. Here the V and J calls rest on TCRdb's processing, not on the authors' analysis. The sample table records approximately 660,000 distinct CDR3 sequences; 55% to 60% of these occur just once. The ten largest clones represent 11% of the sample.

The paper's findings and limits, for the study overall: Direct clustering with F measure revealed strong co-clustering of samples prepared in the same batch, which led to a batch-effect correction. Significantly lower normalized Chao1 diversity was found in multiple sclerosis patients than in controls, suggesting substantial peripheral T-cell clonal expansion. The multiple sclerosis patient group was slightly younger than the control group. Roughly 5 TRBV segments, including TRBV5-6, TRBV5-1 and TRBV20-1, were significantly more frequent in patients than controls.

To demonstrate the VDJtools post-analysis software, TCR beta repertoires were profiled from the peripheral blood of 13 young patients with multiple sclerosis. The multiple sclerosis patients were children and adolescents ranging in age from roughly 6 to 15 years. Sequencing was carried out using blood. The TCR comes from a girl aged 2-10 years with multiple sclerosis. The receptor chain draws on TRBV5-1 and TRBJ2-7, and the D gene may be TRBD2, 5 bases matching. The CDR3 reads CASSNDGAYEQYF. The bases read TGCGCCAGCAGCAACGACGGGGCCTACGAGCAGTACTTC.